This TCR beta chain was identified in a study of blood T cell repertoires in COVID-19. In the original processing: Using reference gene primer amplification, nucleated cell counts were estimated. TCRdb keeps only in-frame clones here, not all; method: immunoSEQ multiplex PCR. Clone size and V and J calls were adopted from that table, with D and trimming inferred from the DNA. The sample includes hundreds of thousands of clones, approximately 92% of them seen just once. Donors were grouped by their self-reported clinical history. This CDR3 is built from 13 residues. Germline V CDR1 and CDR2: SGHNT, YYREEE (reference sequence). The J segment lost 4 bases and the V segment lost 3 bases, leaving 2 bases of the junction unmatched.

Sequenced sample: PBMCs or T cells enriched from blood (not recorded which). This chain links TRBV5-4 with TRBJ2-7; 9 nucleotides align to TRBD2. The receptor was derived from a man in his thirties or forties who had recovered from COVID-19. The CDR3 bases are TGTGCCAGCAGCTCTAGCGGGATTTACGAGCAGTACTTC. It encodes CASSSSGIYEQYF.